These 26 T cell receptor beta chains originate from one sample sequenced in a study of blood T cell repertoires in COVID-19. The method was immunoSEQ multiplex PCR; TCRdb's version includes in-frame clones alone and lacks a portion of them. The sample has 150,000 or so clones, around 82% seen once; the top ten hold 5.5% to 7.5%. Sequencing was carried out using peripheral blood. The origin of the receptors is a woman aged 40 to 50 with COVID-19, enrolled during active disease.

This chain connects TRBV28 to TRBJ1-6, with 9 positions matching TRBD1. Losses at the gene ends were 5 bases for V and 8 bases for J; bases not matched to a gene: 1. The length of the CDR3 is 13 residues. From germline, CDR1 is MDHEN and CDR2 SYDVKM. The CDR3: CASSRQGDSPLHF. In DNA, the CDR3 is TGTGCCAGCAGTAGACAGGGGGATTCACCCCTCCACTTT.

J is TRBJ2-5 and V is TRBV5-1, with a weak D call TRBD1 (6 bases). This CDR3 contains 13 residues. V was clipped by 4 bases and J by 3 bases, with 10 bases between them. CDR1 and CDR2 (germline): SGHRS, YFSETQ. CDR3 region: CASSHGDKETQYF. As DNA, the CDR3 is TGCGCCAGCAGCCATGGGGACAAAGAGACCCAGTACTTC.

The CDR3 is CATSDMTSGSPLLTQYF. In nucleotides, the CDR3 is TGTGCCACCAGTGACATGACTAGCGGGAGCCCCCTACTTACGCAGTATTTT. This rearrangement joins TRBV24-1 to TRBJ2-3, with TRBD2 matching 12 bases. The CDR3 extends over 17 amino acids. The junction had 12 bases not matched to a gene; V was cut back by 4 bases and J by 8 bases. Germline-derived CDR1 and CDR2 are KGHDR and SFDVKD.

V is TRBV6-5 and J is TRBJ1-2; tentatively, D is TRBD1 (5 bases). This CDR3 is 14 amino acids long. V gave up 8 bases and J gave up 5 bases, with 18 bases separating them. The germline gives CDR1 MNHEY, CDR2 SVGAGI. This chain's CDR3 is CASRANTGFYGYTF. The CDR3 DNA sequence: TGTGCCAGCCGAGCCAATACAGGATTTTATGGCTACACCTTC.

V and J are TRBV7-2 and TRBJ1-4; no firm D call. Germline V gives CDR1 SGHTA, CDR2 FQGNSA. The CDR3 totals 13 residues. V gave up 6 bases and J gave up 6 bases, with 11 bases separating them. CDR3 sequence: CASRTGFYEKLFF. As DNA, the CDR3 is TGTGCCAGCAGAACGGGATTCTATGAAAAACTGTTTTTT.

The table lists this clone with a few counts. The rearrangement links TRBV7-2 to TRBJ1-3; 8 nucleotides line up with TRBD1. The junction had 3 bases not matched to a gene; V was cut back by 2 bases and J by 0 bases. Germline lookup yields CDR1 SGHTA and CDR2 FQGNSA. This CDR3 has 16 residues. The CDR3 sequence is CASSLKDRASGNTIYF. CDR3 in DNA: TGTGCCAGCAGCTTAAAGGACAGGGCCTCTGGAAACACCATATATTTT. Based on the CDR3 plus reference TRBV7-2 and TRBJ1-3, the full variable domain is GAGVSQSPSNKVTEKGKDVELRCDPISGHTALYWYRQSLGQGLEFLIYFQGNSAPDKSGLPSDRFSAERTGGSVSTLTIQRTQQEDSAVYLCASSLKDRASGNTIYFGEGSWLTVV.

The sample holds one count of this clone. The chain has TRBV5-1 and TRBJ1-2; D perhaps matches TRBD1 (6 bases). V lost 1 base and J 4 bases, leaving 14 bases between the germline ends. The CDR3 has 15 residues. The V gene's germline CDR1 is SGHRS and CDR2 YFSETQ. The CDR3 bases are TGCGCCAGCAGCTTGCTGCGTCCGGACAGCTATGGCTACACCTTC. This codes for CASSLLRPDSYGYTF.

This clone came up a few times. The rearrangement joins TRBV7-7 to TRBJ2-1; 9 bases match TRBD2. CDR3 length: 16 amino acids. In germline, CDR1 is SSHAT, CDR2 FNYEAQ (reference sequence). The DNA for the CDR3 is TGTGCTCCCCCGGGACTAGCAGCAAGCTCCTACAATGAGCAGTTCTTC. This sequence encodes CAPPGLAASSYNEQFF.

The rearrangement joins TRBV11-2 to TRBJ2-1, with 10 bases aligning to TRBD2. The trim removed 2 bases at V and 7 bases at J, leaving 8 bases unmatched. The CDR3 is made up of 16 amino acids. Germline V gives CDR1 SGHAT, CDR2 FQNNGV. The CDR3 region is CASSLMRLAGHNEQFF. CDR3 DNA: TGTGCCAGCAGCTTAATGCGACTAGCGGGTCATAATGAGCAGTTCTTC.

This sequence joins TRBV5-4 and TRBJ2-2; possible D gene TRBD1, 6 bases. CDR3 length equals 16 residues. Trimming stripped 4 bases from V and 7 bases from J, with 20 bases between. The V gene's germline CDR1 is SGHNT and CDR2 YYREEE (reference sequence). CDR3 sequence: CASSPMTTGLGGELFF. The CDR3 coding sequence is TGTGCCAGCAGCCCAATGACAACAGGGCTGGGCGGGGAGCTGTTTTTT.

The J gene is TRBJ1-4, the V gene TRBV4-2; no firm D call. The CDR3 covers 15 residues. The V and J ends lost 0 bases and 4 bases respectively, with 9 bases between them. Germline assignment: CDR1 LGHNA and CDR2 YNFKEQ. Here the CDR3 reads CASSQDRRFNEKLFF. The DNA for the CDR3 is TGTGCCAGCAGCCAAGATAGGCGGTTTAATGAAAAACTGTTTTTT.

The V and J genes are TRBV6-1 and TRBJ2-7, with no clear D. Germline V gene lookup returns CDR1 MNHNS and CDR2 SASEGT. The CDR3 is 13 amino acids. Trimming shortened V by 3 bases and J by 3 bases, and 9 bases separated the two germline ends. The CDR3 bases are TGTGCCAGCAGTGATACAGCTAACTACGAGCAGTACTTC. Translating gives CASSDTANYEQYF.

The chain's CDR3 is CASSQLIGQGYGYTF. The CDR3 DNA reads TGTGCCAGCAGCCAACTCATAGGTCAGGGCTATGGCTACACCTTC. The V and J genes are TRBV4-2 and TRBJ1-2; D may be TRBD1 (5 bases). V was cut by 2 bases and J by 4 bases, with 14 bases left in between. The CDR3 has 15 amino acids. The V gene's germline CDR1 is LGHNA and CDR2 YNFKEQ.

The CDR3: CASSQSRGWVQWEKLFF. The CDR3 bases are TGTGCCAGCAGCCAAAGCAGGGGGTGGGTCCAGTGGGAAAAACTGTTTTTT. The chain joins TRBV3-1 (or the pseudogene TRBV3-2) to TRBJ1-4; 7 bases match TRBD1. Looked up from germline, CDR1 is LGHDT and CDR2 is YNNKEL (reference sequence). The CDR3 has 17 residues. The trim removed 2 bases at V and 8 bases at J, leaving 14 bases unmatched.

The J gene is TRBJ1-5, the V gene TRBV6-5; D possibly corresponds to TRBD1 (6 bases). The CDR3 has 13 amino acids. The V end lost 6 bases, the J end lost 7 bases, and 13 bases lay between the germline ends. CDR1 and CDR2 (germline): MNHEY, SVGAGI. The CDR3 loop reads CASRKQGGQPQHF. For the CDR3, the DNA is TGTGCCAGCAGAAAACAGGGAGGGCAGCCCCAGCATTTT.

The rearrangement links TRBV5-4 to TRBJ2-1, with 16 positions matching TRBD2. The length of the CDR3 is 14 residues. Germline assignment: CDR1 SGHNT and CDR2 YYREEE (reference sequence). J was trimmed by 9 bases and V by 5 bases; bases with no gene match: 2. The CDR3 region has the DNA TGTGCCAGCAGGGGACTAGCGGGAGGGCCTGAGCAGTTCTTC. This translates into CASRGLAGGPEQFF.

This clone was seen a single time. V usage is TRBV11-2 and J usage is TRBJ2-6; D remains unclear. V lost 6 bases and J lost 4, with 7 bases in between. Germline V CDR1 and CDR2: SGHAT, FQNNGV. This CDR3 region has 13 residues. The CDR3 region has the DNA TGTGCCAGCAGGGCTTCAGGGGCCAACGTCCTGACTTTC. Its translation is CASRASGANVLTF.

The CDR3 nucleotides are TGTGCCAGCAGCCAAGATCAGAATCAGCCCCAGCATTTT. Translated, it gives CASSQDQNQPQHF. The rearrangement joins TRBV3-1 (or the pseudogene TRBV3-2) to TRBJ1-5, with no clear D. This CDR3 has 13 amino acids. Trimming took off 0 bases at V and 4 bases at J, with 4 bases between the two ends. CDR1 is LGHDT and CDR2 is YNNKEL in the germline V gene (reference sequence).

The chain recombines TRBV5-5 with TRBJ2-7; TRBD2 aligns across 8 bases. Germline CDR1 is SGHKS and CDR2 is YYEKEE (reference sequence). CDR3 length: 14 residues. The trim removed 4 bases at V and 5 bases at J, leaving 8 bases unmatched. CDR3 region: CASSPWTSWDEQYF. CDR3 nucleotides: TGTGCCAGCAGCCCATGGACTAGCTGGGACGAGCAGTACTTC.

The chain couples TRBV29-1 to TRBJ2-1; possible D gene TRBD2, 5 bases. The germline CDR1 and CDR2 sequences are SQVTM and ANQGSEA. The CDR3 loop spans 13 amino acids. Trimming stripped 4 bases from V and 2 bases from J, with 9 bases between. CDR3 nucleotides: TGCAGCGTTGGACTACTTACCTACAATGAGCAGTTCTTC. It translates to CSVGLLTYNEQFF.

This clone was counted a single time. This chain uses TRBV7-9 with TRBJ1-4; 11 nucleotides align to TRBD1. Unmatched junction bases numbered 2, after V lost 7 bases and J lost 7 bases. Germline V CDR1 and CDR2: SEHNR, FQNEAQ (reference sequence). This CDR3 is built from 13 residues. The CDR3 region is CASKDRGREKLFF. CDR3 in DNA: TGTGCCAGCAAGGACAGGGGGCGTGAAAAACTGTTTTTT.

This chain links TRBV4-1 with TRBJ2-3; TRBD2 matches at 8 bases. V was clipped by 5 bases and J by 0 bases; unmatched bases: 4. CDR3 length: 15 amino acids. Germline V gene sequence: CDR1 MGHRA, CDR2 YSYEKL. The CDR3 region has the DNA TGCGCCAGCAGCTCCGTAGCGGGGAGCACAGATACGCAGTATTTT. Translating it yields CASSSVAGSTDTQYF.

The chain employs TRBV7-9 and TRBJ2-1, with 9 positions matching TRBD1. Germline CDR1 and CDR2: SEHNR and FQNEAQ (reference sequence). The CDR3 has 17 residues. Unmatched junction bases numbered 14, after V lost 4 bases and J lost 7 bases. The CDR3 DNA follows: TGTGCCAGCAGCTCACGCGGATTGGGACAGGGATCGAATGAGCAGTTCTTC. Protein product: CASSSRGLGQGSNEQFF.

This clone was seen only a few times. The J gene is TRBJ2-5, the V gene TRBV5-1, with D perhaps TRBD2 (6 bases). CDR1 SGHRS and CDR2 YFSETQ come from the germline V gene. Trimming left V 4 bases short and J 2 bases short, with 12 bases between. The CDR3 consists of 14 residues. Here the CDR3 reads CASSTLAAQETQYF. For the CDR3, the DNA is TGCGCCAGCAGCACCTTAGCGGCACAAGAGACCCAGTACTTC.

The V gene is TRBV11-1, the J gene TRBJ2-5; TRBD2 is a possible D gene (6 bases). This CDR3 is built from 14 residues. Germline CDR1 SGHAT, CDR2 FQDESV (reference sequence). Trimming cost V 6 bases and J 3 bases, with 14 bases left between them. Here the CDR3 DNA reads TGTGCCAGCAGGGTATCTAGCGATAAAGAGACCCAGTACTTC. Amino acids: CASRVSSDKETQYF.

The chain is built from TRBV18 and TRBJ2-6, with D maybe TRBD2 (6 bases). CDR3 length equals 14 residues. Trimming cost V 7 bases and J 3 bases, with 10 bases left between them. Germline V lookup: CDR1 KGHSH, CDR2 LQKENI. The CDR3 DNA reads TGTGCCAGCTTAGGAGGGGATGGGGCCAACGTCCTGACTTTC. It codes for CASLGGDGANVLTF.